The sample holds a few counts of the clone carrying this T cell receptor (beta chain). The sample is drawn from a study of blood T cell repertoires in COVID-19. TCRdb's copy holds only in-frame clones and misses some; the assay was immunoSEQ multiplex PCR. This sample has around 200,000 clones, with roughly 87% found just once. This clonotype was obtained from a man aged 18 to 30 with acute COVID-19. The specimen was PBMCs or T cells enriched from blood (not recorded which).

As DNA, the CDR3 is TGTGCCAGCGGCAGGGTCGAAAACACTGAAGCTTTCTTT. Its translation: CASGRVENTEAFF. The chain uses TRBV6-5 and TRBJ1-1, with a possible D match to TRBD1 (5 bases). With 8 bases removed from V and 2 bases from J, the gap between germline ends came to 12 bases. CDR1 is MNHEY and CDR2 is SVGAGI in the germline V gene. The CDR3 runs to 13 residues.